This TCR beta chain comes out of a study of control samples from healthy donors and cancer patients. The length of the CDR3 is 14 residues. Per germline, CDR1 SNHLY and CDR2 FYNNEI. V lost 2 bases and J 6 bases, leaving 10 bases between the germline ends. Assay used: immunoSEQ multiplex PCR; TCRdb lists only in-frame clones, some missing. Of roughly 200,000 clones listed, over 85% were seen once; the top ten hold about 1.5%. The sequenced sample consisted of blood. The TCR sequence derives from a man aged 18 to 35 in good health. The V and J genes are TRBV2 and TRBJ2-2; D unresolved. The CDR3 sequence: CASSETVSAGELFF. DNA for the CDR3: TGTGCCAGCAGTGAAACTGTGTCCGCCGGGGAGCTGTTTTTT.